A single T cell receptor beta chain is shown here with its context. The clone's antigen remains unknown. Base qualities are not recorded, but no much larger clone differs from it by a single base. The trial excluded patients who had a history of autoimmune disease or were on systemic immunosuppression. Peripheral blood for TCR sequencing was collected from all dose cohorts at baseline, on cycle 4 day 1, and on cycle 7 day 1. Samples came from an open-label, multicenter, first-in-human phase I dose-escalation trial of ivuxolimab. Adults with locally advanced or metastatic melanoma, renal cell carcinoma, hepatocellular carcinoma or head and neck squamous cell carcinoma were enrolled in the trial. Before TCR sequencing, CD4+ T cells and CD8+ T cells were sorted from peripheral blood as separate populations. For sequencing of the TCRbeta CDR3 region, genomic DNA was extracted from the sorted cells. The immunoSEQ Assay was used to sequence the TCRbeta CDR3 regions. Drawn from immuneACCESS, this table holds only the in-frame rearrangements with V and J called that TCRdb kept. Clones are partly lost; checked studies trace under half to an unresolved V gene and leave the rest unexplained. Counted in this sample were about 38,000 clones; roughly 82% of them appeared once. The ten biggest clones cover 6.5% to 8% of the sample.

The data were taken from a study of OX40 agonist ivuxolimab in advanced cancers. Context from the whole study: The costimulatory receptor OX40 (CD134) was targeted by ivuxolimab, a fully human IgG2 agonistic monoclonal antibody. Peripheral TCRbeta sequencing was intended to test whether TCR sequence diversity was altered and clonal T-cell expansion was caused by ivuxolimab. Partial responses occurred in three dose-escalation patients, of whom one had hepatocellular carcinoma and two had cutaneous melanoma. A male proportion of 82.7% and a mean age of 60 years, ranging from 23 to 79, were recorded for the dose-escalation cohort. Among the roughly 52 dose-escalation patients, some 20 had hepatocellular carcinoma, roughly 15 melanoma, 9 renal cell carcinoma and 9 head and neck cancer. The paper reports the monotherapy dose-escalation portion (N = 52 patients) of the phase I ivuxolimab trial. Intravenous ivuxolimab was administered to patients every 2 weeks at six dose levels: 0.01, 0.1, 0.3, 1.5, 3 and 10 mg/kg. Patients were allowed to have had prior anti-PD-1, anti-PD-L1 or anti-CTLA-4 therapy, and 40% to 45% of the dose-escalation patients had been treated with checkpoint inhibitors. What the research found in general, with its limitations: After ivuxolimab, CD8+ T cells had more expanded clones than CD4+ T cells on average. In partial responders in the 0.1-3.0 mg/kg groups, normalized peripheral clonal expansion was found to be among the lowest, especially among CD8+ T cells. Low levels of normalized T-cell clonal expansion were also shown by some nonresponding patients. At doses of 0.1 to 3.0 mg/kg, clonal expansion of both CD4+ and CD8+ blood T cells was observed from baseline to week 6. The antigen specificity of the clonally expanded peripheral T cells was not determined.

The junction carries 19 bases between V and J, which are trimmed by 7 bases and 3 bases respectively. From the cysteine up to the phenylalanine, the CDR3 has a length of 16 residues. The sequence is cut down to CDR3 DNA, 48 bases in frame from base 1. CDR1 and CDR2 (LNHDA, SQIVND) derive from the germline V gene (reference sequence). The chain is encoded by TRBV19 joined to TRBJ1-5; no D gene can be assigned with confidence. The specimen comprised CD4+ or CD8+ T cells sorted from blood, sampled in a trial of the OX40 agonist ivuxolimab. The receptor comes from an adult with an advanced solid tumor such as melanoma, head and neck, liver or kidney cancer. The nucleotide sequence reads TGTGCCAGTATTCAATACCCGGCTTTGAACAATCAGCCCCAGCATTTT. The encoded protein is CASIQYPALNNQPQHF.